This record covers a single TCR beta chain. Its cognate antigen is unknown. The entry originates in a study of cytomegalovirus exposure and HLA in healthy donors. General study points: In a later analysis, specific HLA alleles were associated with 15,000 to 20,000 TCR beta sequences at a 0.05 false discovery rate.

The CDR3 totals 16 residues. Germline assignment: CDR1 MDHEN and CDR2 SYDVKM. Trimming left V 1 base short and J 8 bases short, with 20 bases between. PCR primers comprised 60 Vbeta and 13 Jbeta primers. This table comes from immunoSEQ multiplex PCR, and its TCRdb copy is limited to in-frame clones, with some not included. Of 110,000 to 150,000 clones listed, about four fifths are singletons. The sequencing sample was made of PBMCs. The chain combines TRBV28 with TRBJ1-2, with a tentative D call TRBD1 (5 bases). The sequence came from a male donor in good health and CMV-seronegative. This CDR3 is CASSLLGDWGIRGYTF. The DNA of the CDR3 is TGTGCCAGCAGTTTATTGGGGGACTGGGGCATCCGCGGCTACACCTTC.